The 26 T cell receptor beta chains given below trace back to one sample, sequenced in a study of T-cell reconstitution after alpha-beta-depleted transplantation in children. The authors prepared the TCRbeta library with unique molecular identifiers. Each CDR3 protein gets one entry after TCRdb re-called the PCR reads with MiXCR. The data hold around 490,000 distinct CDR3 sequences, with 10% to 12% observed a single time. Sequencing used PBMCs, mostly from graft donor cells, obtained 180 days after TCRalphabeta/CD19-depleted stem cell transplant. These TCRs come from a female patient aged 2-9 years who had a stem cell transplant for aplastic anemia, so the T cells may come from the graft donor.

This clonotype was seen only a few times. V is TRBV5-6 and J is TRBJ2-7; D may be TRBD1 or TRBD2 (5 bases each). Per the germline V gene, CDR1 is SGHDT and CDR2 is YYEEEE. The CDR3 is made up of 13 amino acids. V gave up 0 bases and J gave up 6 bases, with 10 bases separating them. The chain's CDR3 is CASSLAAGSEQYF. CDR3 coding DNA: TGTGCCAGCAGCTTGGCGGCAGGGAGCGAGCAGTACTTC.

This clonotype appeared many times. The chain uses TRBV15 and TRBJ2-6, with 8 positions matching TRBD1. The CDR3 length is 16 residues. V trimming: 8 bases; J trimming: 0 bases; junction bases outside the gene matches: 6. Germline V gene lookup returns CDR1 LNHNV and CDR2 YYDKDF (reference sequence). CDR3 residues: CATEDRVSSGANVLTF. The DNA for the CDR3 is TGTGCCACCGAGGACAGGGTTAGCTCTGGGGCCAACGTCCTGACTTTC.

The chain employs TRBV9 and TRBJ2-2, with 7 bases identical to TRBD1. V lost 4 bases and J lost 7; bases outside the gene matches: 7. This CDR3 has 14 amino acids. From germline, CDR1 is SGDLS and CDR2 YYNGEE. The CDR3 bases are TGTGCCAGCAGCCCCCACAGGGGTTTCGGGGAGCTGTTTTTT. Residues: CASSPHRGFGELFF.

This clonotype appeared a few times. This chain links TRBV24-1 with TRBJ2-7; the match to TRBD1 covers 10 bases. This CDR3 comprises 14 residues. The trim removed 4 bases at V and 5 bases at J, leaving 4 bases unmatched. Germline V CDR1 and CDR2: KGHDR, SFDVKD. CDR3 DNA sequence: TGTGCCACCAGTGAACGGGACAGGGGCCACGAGCAGTACTTC. It yields the protein CATSERDRGHEQYF.

This clonotype was seen at least ten times. This rearrangement joins TRBV20-1 to TRBJ1-5; tentative D call: TRBD1 (5 bases). Deletions cut 3 bases from V and 5 bases from J, with 11 bases between. The V gene's germline CDR1 is DFQATT and CDR2 SNEGSKA (reference sequence). CDR3 size: 13 residues. CDR3 nucleotide sequence: TGCAGTGCTAGGGGACCTGTTGATCAGCCCCAGCATTTT. This sequence encodes CSARGPVDQPQHF.

This chain links TRBV6-2 or TRBV6-3 with TRBJ1-1; D is undetermined. CDR3 length: 13 amino acids. Germline assignment: CDR1 MNHEY and CDR2 SVGEGT. V dropped 5 bases and J dropped 0 bases, with 7 bases sitting between them. The CDR3, as DNA: TGTGCCAGCAGTATAGCGGTGAACACTGAAGCTTTCTTT. It is translated as CASSIAVNTEAFF.

This clonotype came up a few times. V gene TRBV7-6 combines with J gene TRBJ1-1, with D unresolved. Germline V gene data show CDR1 as SGHVS and CDR2 as FNYEAQ. This CDR3 has 13 residues. V was clipped by 1 base and J by 7 bases, with 10 bases between them. The CDR3 protein is CASSLGTELEAFF. CDR3 in DNA: TGTGCCAGCAGCTTAGGGACCGAACTTGAAGCTTTCTTT.

A single count supports this clonotype. The chain couples TRBV18 to TRBJ1-2; D unresolved. Germline CDR1 KGHSH, CDR2 LQKENI. This CDR3 comprises 12 residues. The V and J ends lost 8 bases and 2 bases respectively, with 9 bases between them. As DNA, the CDR3 is TGTGCCAGCCAGGAGGGCAACTATGGCTACACCTTC. Translation: CASQEGNYGYTF.

Comments on this clonotype: This may be a read error: a much more frequent sequence differs by one nucleotide. The rearrangement joins TRBV7-2 to TRBJ2-7; TRBD1 agrees at 7 bases. This CDR3 spans 15 amino acids. In germline, CDR1 is SGHTA, CDR2 FQGNSA. Trimming cost V 6 bases and J 0 bases; bases outside gene matches: 8. CDR3 coding DNA: TGTGCCAGCAGTCATCGGCCAGGGGGCTCCTACGAGCAGTACTTC. Translation: CASSHRPGGSYEQYF.

The V and J genes are TRBV6-2 or TRBV6-3 and TRBJ1-1, with 8 bases matching TRBD1. The CDR3 has 15 residues. Germline V gene sequence: CDR1 MNHEY, CDR2 SVGEGT. The J segment lost 5 bases and the V segment lost 0 bases, leaving 5 bases of the junction unmatched. The CDR3 loop is CASSYSGRGRTEAFF. CDR3 coding DNA: TGTGCCAGCAGTTACTCGGGCAGGGGGCGAACTGAAGCTTTCTTT.

This chain uses TRBV4-2 with TRBJ2-5, with 9 bases aligning to TRBD2. The CDR3 totals 22 residues. Germline values: CDR1 LGHNA, CDR2 YNFKEQ. V lost 4 bases and J lost 0; bases outside the gene matches: 24. CDR3 nucleotide sequence: TGTGCCAGCAGCCTCCCAACAACCGGGCTAGCGGGACAGACTCAGTACCAAGAGACCCAGTACTTC. This codes for CASSLPTTGLAGQTQYQETQYF.

This clonotype has at least ten counts. The chain couples TRBV7-6 to TRBJ2-7, with D unclear. There are 13 residues in the CDR3. Deletions cut 2 bases from V and 2 bases from J, with 7 bases between. Germline CDR1 is SGHVS and CDR2 is FNYEAQ. In DNA, the CDR3 is TGTGCCAGCAGCTTATTTGGGCCCTACGAGCAGTACTTC. It encodes CASSLFGPYEQYF.

This clonotype was seen a handful of times. The genes are TRBV25-1 and TRBJ2-1; 8 positions agree with TRBD1. Per germline, CDR1 MGHDK and CDR2 SYGVNS. CDR3 size: 13 residues. With 8 bases clipped from V and 6 bases from J, the junction kept 6 bases outside the gene matches. CDR3 nucleotides: TGTGCCAGCCGCGGACAGGGAGGCAATGAGCAGTTCTTC. It translates to CASRGQGGNEQFF.

This rearrangement joins TRBV12-3 or TRBV12-4 to TRBJ2-2, with D tentatively TRBD1 or TRBD2 (6 bases each). The CDR3 has 14 amino acids. V lost 8 bases to trimming and J lost 7 bases, with 17 bases between them. The CDR3: CASRMGGFVGELFF. In nucleotides, the CDR3 is TGTGCCAGCCGGATGGGGGGCTTCGTCGGGGAGCTGTTTTTT.

This clonotype has more than one count but fewer than ten. The chain couples TRBV24-1 to TRBJ2-7; 8 nucleotides match TRBD1. The germline CDR1 and CDR2 sequences are KGHDR and SFDVKD. V shed 1 base and J 2 bases; nucleotides not matched to a gene: 9. This CDR3 spans 17 amino acids. This chain's CDR3 is CATSDLSDRAEAYEQYF. CDR3 coding DNA: TGTGCCACCAGTGATTTATCGGACAGGGCGGAGGCCTACGAGCAGTACTTC.

This clonotype was seen more than once but under ten times. V usage is TRBV7-9 and J usage is TRBJ2-1; possibly TRBD1 for D (5 bases). In germline, CDR1 is SEHNR, CDR2 FQNEAQ (reference sequence). CDR3 length: 16 amino acids. Trimming left V 1 base short and J 5 bases short, with 15 bases between. The CDR3 nucleotides read TGTGCCAGCAGCTTAGGACCCAGGGCCCCCCACAATGAGCAGTTCTTC. Translating gives CASSLGPRAPHNEQFF.

This clonotype has a handful of counts. The gene calls are TRBV5-6 and TRBJ1-2; D not certain. The CDR3 runs 13 residues. Germline V lookup: CDR1 SGHDT, CDR2 YYEEEE. The germline V and J ends were trimmed by 4 bases and 8 bases, with 15 bases remaining between them. CDR3 coding DNA: TGTGCCAGCAGCAACAATTTCCTAGTGGGCTACACCTTC. Its translation: CASSNNFLVGYTF.

This clonotype has only a few counts. The chain uses TRBV6-2 or TRBV6-3 and TRBJ2-2, with D perhaps being TRBD1 or TRBD2 (5 bases each). Germline V gene lookup returns CDR1 MNHEY and CDR2 SVGEGT. With 10 bases removed from V and 7 bases from J, the gap between germline ends came to 19 bases. The CDR3 runs to 14 residues. The DNA of the CDR3 is TGTGCCACCCAACCCCTGAGGGACCTCGGGGAGCTGTTTTTT. This sequence encodes CATQPLRDLGELFF.

The V call is TRBV7-2, the J call TRBJ2-7, with unresolved D. Germline CDR1 and CDR2: SGHTA and FQGNSA. V gave up 10 bases and J gave up 6 bases, with 13 bases separating them. The CDR3 is 11 residues long. The CDR3 bases are TGTGCCACCTCGAGGTTCGGCGAGCAGTACGTC. This encodes CATSRFGEQYV.

This clonotype has at least ten counts. This chain connects TRBV20-1 to TRBJ2-3; no firm D call. The V end lost 8 bases, the J end lost 3 bases, and 15 bases lay between the germline ends. CDR3 length equals 13 residues. CDR1 is DFQATT, CDR2 SNEGSKA, per germline (reference sequence). CDR3 nucleotide sequence: TGCAGTCCGCTAGGCCCCGGGACAGATACGCAGTATTTT. Translated, it gives CSPLGPGTDTQYF.

In its sample, this clonotype was seen a few times. The rearrangement links TRBV15 to TRBJ1-2, with D unclear. There are 14 residues in the CDR3. V dropped 6 bases and J dropped 4 bases, with 15 bases sitting between them. Germline CDR1 and CDR2: LNHNV and YYDKDF (reference sequence). CDR3 sequence (DNA): TGTGCCACCAGTCCGACCCTGGGGTTCTATGGCTACACCTTC. Amino acid sequence: CATSPTLGFYGYTF.

The chain uses TRBV5-6 and TRBJ2-7; TRBD2 agrees at 11 bases. The CDR3 has 15 residues. V lost 4 bases to trimming and J lost 0 bases; unmatched junction nucleotides: 3. Germline CDR1 reads SGHDT; CDR2 reads YYEEEE. CDR3 in amino acids: CASSVTSGSSYEQYF. In DNA, the CDR3 is TGTGCCAGCAGCGTTACTAGCGGGAGCTCCTACGAGCAGTACTTC.

The chain links TRBV7-9 to TRBJ2-1, with TRBD1 matching 8 bases. Germline CDR1 is SEHNR and CDR2 is FQNEAQ (reference sequence). The CDR3 covers 16 residues. J gave up 6 bases and V 3 bases, and 10 bases lay outside the gene matches. DNA of the CDR3: TGTGCCAGCAGCTTGGGATTGGGACAGGTCGCCAATGAGCAGTTCTTC. Amino acid sequence: CASSLGLGQVANEQFF.

This clonotype appeared a few times. The chain employs TRBV15 and TRBJ2-1; D remains unclear. The CDR3 is 13 residues long. Trimming stripped 0 bases from V and 9 bases from J, with 9 bases between. Germline assignment: CDR1 LNHNV and CDR2 YYDKDF (reference sequence). The CDR3 reads CATSRDMSIEQFF. CDR3 DNA sequence: TGTGCCACCAGCAGAGATATGAGTATTGAGCAGTTCTTC.

This clonotype occurred once. The rearrangement joins TRBV29-1 to TRBJ1-1, with D perhaps TRBD1 (6 bases). The CDR3 runs to 13 residues. CDR1 SQVTM and CDR2 ANQGSEA come from the germline V gene. The ends were cut back, 7 bases at V and 4 bases at J, with 16 bases in the middle. As DNA, the CDR3 is TGCAGCGCCCGGAATCCGGGGGCCACTGAAGCTTTCTTT. Translation: CSARNPGATEAFF.

The V gene is TRBV7-2, the J gene TRBJ2-7, with D perhaps TRBD2 (7 bases). CDR1 SGHTA and CDR2 FQGNSA come from the germline V gene. CDR3 length equals 13 residues. Between the trimmed V and J ends, which lost 2 bases and 6 bases, there was a span of 11 bases. CDR3 sequence reads: CASSLWGGGEQYF. The CDR3 DNA is TGTGCCAGCAGCTTATGGGGAGGGGGCGAGCAGTACTTC.